Following are 12 T cell receptor beta chains from one sample sequenced in a study of shared clonotypes between healthy human individuals. Generated by immunoSEQ multiplex PCR, the TCRdb table keeps only in-frame clones and is missing some. The sample shows millions of clones, about 92% of them seen only once. What was sequenced was naive CD4+ T cells from PBMCs. Subset in this sample: CD45RA+ positively selected. The receptors originated from a man aged 18 to 29 in good health. Some clones in this sample may be carry-over from other donors' samples.

This clone was seen once. J is TRBJ2-3 and V is TRBV7-3; 7 bases are a match to TRBD2. The CDR3 runs 16 residues. Germline V lookup: CDR1 SGHTA, CDR2 FQGTGA. Trimming took 1 base from V and 2 from J; bases not matched to a gene: 6. CDR3 sequence (DNA): TGTGCCAGCAGCTTAAGCGCTAGCGGCATCACAGATACGCAGTATTTT. Its protein product is CASSLSASGITDTQYF.

The rearrangement joins TRBV11-2 to TRBJ2-5; 10 bases line up with TRBD1. Germline V gene lookup returns CDR1 SGHAT and CDR2 FQNNGV. CDR3 length equals 15 residues. J lost 5 bases, V lost 5 bases, and 8 bases had no gene match. Here the CDR3 reads CASSPGQGEWETQYF. For the CDR3, the DNA is TGTGCCAGCAGCCCCGGACAGGGGGAGTGGGAGACCCAGTACTTC.

CDR3 DNA: TGTGCCAGCAGCTTGTTCCTAGGGACTAGTAGCACAGATACGCAGTATTTT. Translated, it gives CASSLFLGTSSTDTQYF. The J gene is TRBJ2-3, the V gene TRBV5-4, with 8 bases identical to TRBD2. CDR3 length: 17 residues. The ends lost 1 base at V and 0 bases at J; junction bases unmatched: 7. Germline V gives CDR1 SGHNT, CDR2 YYREEE (reference sequence).

This clone was detected once. This sequence joins TRBV6-6 and TRBJ2-7; 7 nucleotides agree with TRBD1. Germline CDR1 MNHNY, CDR2 SVGAGI (reference sequence). The CDR3 contains 14 residues. V was clipped by 5 bases and J by 3 bases; unmatched bases: 7. The CDR3 nucleotides are TGTGCCAGCAGTACCGGACAGGCGGTCTACGAGCAGTACTTC. It is translated as CASSTGQAVYEQYF.

V is TRBV29-1 and J is TRBJ1-4; 8 nucleotides agree with TRBD1. CDR1 and CDR2 from the germline V gene are SQVTM and ANQGSEA. The CDR3 has 14 amino acids. J lost 3 bases, V lost 3 bases, and 3 bases had no gene match. CDR3 protein: CSVEAGQANEKLFF. In nucleotides, the CDR3 is TGCAGCGTTGAGGCGGGACAGGCTAATGAAAAACTGTTTTTT.

This chain links TRBV5-1 with TRBJ1-4, with D unresolved. V lost 0 bases and J lost 10, with 10 bases in between. CDR1 and CDR2 (germline): SGHRS, YFSETQ. The CDR3 is made up of 13 amino acids. CDR3 loop: CASSLDTLGKLFF. The CDR3 coding sequence is TGCGCCAGCAGCTTGGATACGTTGGGAAAACTGTTTTTT.

V usage is TRBV28 and J usage is TRBJ2-1, with 7 bases that match TRBD2. CDR3 size: 12 residues. Germline-derived CDR1 and CDR2 are MDHEN and SYDVKM. CDR3 sequence reads: CTTGGSYNEQFF. CDR3 nucleotides: TGTACGACGGGGGGATCCTACAATGAGCAGTTCTTC.

V usage is TRBV4-2 and J usage is TRBJ1-3; the match to TRBD1 covers 8 bases. The V and J ends lost 5 bases and 0 bases, in that order; junction bases with no gene match: 6. This CDR3 has 16 amino acids. Germline V CDR1 and CDR2: LGHNA, YNFKEQ. For the CDR3, the DNA is TGTGCCAGCAGCTCACAGGGGGTGAACTCTGGAAACACCATATATTTT. Its protein product is CASSSQGVNSGNTIYF.

This chain uses TRBV5-1 with TRBJ2-7; no clear D. This CDR3 region has 14 residues. Deletions cut 2 bases from V and 2 bases from J, with 11 bases between. Germline loops: CDR1 SGHRS, CDR2 YFSETQ. CDR3 nucleotide sequence: TGCGCCAGCAGCTTTTCAGACTCGACCTACGAGCAGTACTTC. Translated, it gives CASSFSDSTYEQYF.

This chain uses TRBV29-1 with TRBJ2-5, with 12 bases lining up with TRBD2. The germline CDR1 and CDR2 sequences are SQVTM and ANQGSEA. The V gene end was trimmed by 7 bases and the J gene end by 4 bases; junction bases not matched to a gene: 13. The CDR3 length is 16 residues. The CDR3: CSGRTLLAGGGETQYF. The CDR3, as DNA: TGCAGCGGCCGTACCCTTCTAGCGGGAGGGGGAGAGACCCAGTACTTC.

The chain couples TRBV5-1 to TRBJ2-3; 7 nucleotides line up with TRBD1. V was pared by 0 bases and J by 3 bases, with 7 bases of the junction left unmatched. CDR1 SGHRS and CDR2 YFSETQ come from the germline V gene. CDR3 size: 16 residues. CDR3 loop: CASSLAQGVGTDTQYF. The CDR3, as DNA: TGCGCCAGCAGCTTGGCCCAGGGGGTGGGTACAGATACGCAGTATTTT. The full variable domain, in which reference TRBV5-1 and TRBJ2-3 provide the parts outside the CDR3, is KAGVTQTPRYLIKTRGQQVTLSCSPISGHRSVSWYQQTPGQGLQFLFEYFSETQRNKGNFPGRFSGRQFSNSRSEMNVSTLELGDSALYLCASSLAQGVGTDTQYFGPGTRLTVL.

The chain employs TRBV27 and TRBJ1-5; perhaps TRBD1 as D (6 bases). Germline CDR1 and CDR2: MNHEY and SMNVEV (reference sequence). V lost 6 bases and J 0 bases, leaving 18 bases between the germline ends. The length of the CDR3 is 17 residues. The CDR3 loop is CASRTLLGQHSNQPQHF. The CDR3, as DNA: TGTGCCAGCAGGACGCTCCTGGGACAACATAGCAATCAGCCCCAGCATTTT.